Below, 22 T cell receptor beta chains from the same sample are listed, as sequenced in a study of T cell responses to AZD1222 COVID-19 vaccine. Method: immunoSEQ multiplex PCR; TCRdb's copy keeps in-frame clones and lacks some. The repertoire holds 140,000 to 150,000 clones, 88% seen once, with approximately 15% in the top ten. Here the sequenced sample was peripheral blood, taken on day 0 of AZD1222 vaccination. Source of these receptors: an adult in good health.

V gene TRBV2 combines with J gene TRBJ1-3, with TRBD1 matching 7 bases. This CDR3 is built from 15 residues. The germline V gene encodes CDR1 SNHLY and CDR2 FYNNEI. After removal of 6 bases from V and 0 bases from J, the junction contained 5 bases not matched to a gene. Here the CDR3 DNA reads TGTGCCAGCAGCCGAAGGACAGGCTCTGGAAACACCATATATTTT. Residues: CASSRRTGSGNTIYF.

The DNA of the CDR3 is TGTGCCAGCAGCCGCTGGGGTTTAGAGACCCAGTACTTC. As protein: CASSRWGLETQYF. This chain links TRBV14 with TRBJ2-5; D gene uncertain. The germline CDR1 and CDR2 sequences are SGHDN and FVKESK. V was trimmed by 4 bases and J by 4 bases, leaving 10 bases between them. The CDR3 length is 13 residues.

V and J are TRBV7-3 and TRBJ1-2; 7 bases line up with TRBD1. J was trimmed by 7 bases and V by 1 base; bases with no gene match: 6. This CDR3 comprises 14 residues. The germline gives CDR1 SGHTA, CDR2 FQGTGA. This CDR3 is CASSLRATGTGYTF. The DNA of the CDR3 is TGTGCCAGCAGCTTAAGGGCGACAGGGACTGGCTACACCTTC.

V and J are TRBV27 and TRBJ2-5; D perhaps matches TRBD1 (5 bases). Germline CDR1 MNHEY, CDR2 SMNVEV (reference sequence). The CDR3 contains 12 residues. Trimming pared 6 bases from V and 3 bases from J, leaving 8 bases between. CDR3 sequence reads: CASRGVEETQYF. CDR3 sequence (DNA): TGTGCCAGCAGAGGGGTAGAAGAGACCCAGTACTTC.

The table lists this clone with a count of one. The chain has TRBV27 and TRBJ2-2; tentative D call: TRBD2 (8 bases). This CDR3 has 14 amino acids. Deletions cut 4 bases from V and 9 bases from J, with 15 bases between. Germline-derived CDR1 and CDR2 are MNHEY and SMNVEV (reference sequence). CDR3: CASSSGLGGWELFF. For the CDR3, the DNA is TGTGCCAGCAGTTCGGGACTAGGGGGCTGGGAGCTGTTTTTT.

This rearrangement joins TRBV7-2 to TRBJ1-2; unclear D gene. Trimming pared 4 bases from V and 8 bases from J, leaving 23 bases between. CDR1 and CDR2 from the germline V gene are SGHTA and FQGNSA. The CDR3 has 16 residues. As DNA, the CDR3 is TGTGCCAGCAGCTCCAACCCCCGTCTCCCGGCCGGGGGCTACACCTTC. This sequence encodes CASSSNPRLPAGGYTF. Drawing the rest from reference TRBV7-2 and TRBJ1-2, the complete variable domain is GAGVSQSPSNKVTEKGKDVELRCDPISGHTALYWYRQSLGQGLEFLIYFQGNSAPDKSGLPSDRFSAERTGGSVSTLTIQRTQQEDSAVYLCASSSNPRLPAGGYTFGSGTRLTVV.

The chain uses TRBV28 and TRBJ2-1; 9 bases map to TRBD2. The V segment lost 5 bases and the J segment 5 bases; nucleotides outside the gene matches: 19. The length of the CDR3 is 19 residues. The germline gives CDR1 MDHEN, CDR2 SYDVKM. CDR3 loop: CASSPAGTSTVSSHNEQFF. The CDR3 nucleotides are TGTGCCAGCAGTCCTGCCGGGACTAGCACGGTATCTAGCCACAATGAGCAGTTCTTC.

The gene calls are TRBV5-1 and TRBJ1-6, with D possibly being TRBD1 (5 bases). Trimming removed 0 bases from V and 6 bases from J, with 10 bases in between. This CDR3 comprises 15 residues. Germline loops: CDR1 SGHRS, CDR2 YFSETQ. The CDR3: CASSLGQRVNSPLHF. CDR3 nucleotide sequence: TGCGCCAGCAGCTTGGGACAGAGAGTTAATTCACCCCTCCACTTT.

The DNA for the CDR3 is TGTGCCAGCTCACCACGACAGACCGCTGGAAACACCATATATTTT. Translated: CASSPRQTAGNTIYF. V is TRBV18 and J is TRBJ1-3, with D possibly matching TRBD1 (5 bases). V dropped 1 base and J dropped 2 bases, with 9 bases sitting between them. Germline CDR1 and CDR2: KGHSH and LQKENI. The CDR3 is 15 amino acids.

The rearrangement uses TRBV7-9 and TRBJ1-2, with D unresolved. The CDR3 loop spans 14 amino acids. The V and J ends lost 1 base and 6 bases respectively, with 12 bases between them. The germline gives CDR1 SEHNR, CDR2 FQNEAQ (reference sequence). CDR3 region: CASSLEVQNNGYTF. The CDR3 nucleotides read TGTGCCAGCAGCTTAGAAGTACAGAACAATGGCTACACCTTC.

This clone was observed a single time. The CDR3 loop reads CASSKWPGDSGLEKLFF. The CDR3 bases are TGTGCCAGCAGCAAATGGCCGGGGGACAGTGGATTAGAAAAACTGTTTTTT. The chain is built from TRBV21-1 and TRBJ1-4; the D call TRBD1 from the table was never checked on the DNA. TRBV21-1 is a pseudogene segment. The CDR3 totals 17 residues.

This chain uses TRBV7-2 with TRBJ1-1, with unresolved D. The CDR3 sequence is 12 residues long. Trimming took off 3 bases at V and 1 base at J, with 3 bases between the two ends. The germline gives CDR1 SGHTA, CDR2 FQGNSA. The DNA for the CDR3 is TGTGCCAGCAGCTTCTGGAACACTGAAGCTTTCTTT. Amino acids: CASSFWNTEAFF.

V and J are TRBV28 and TRBJ1-2, with 12 bases matching TRBD1. Germline lookup yields CDR1 MDHEN and CDR2 SYDVKM. V shed 4 bases, J shed 5 bases, and the junction held 5 bases outside the gene matches. The CDR3 totals 15 residues. CDR3 residues: CASSSGQGARYGYTF. In DNA, the CDR3 is TGTGCCAGCAGTTCGGGACAGGGGGCGCGATATGGCTACACCTTC.

This chain links TRBV28 with TRBJ1-1; TRBD1 agrees at 7 bases. Losses at the gene ends were 8 bases for V and 4 bases for J; bases not matched to a gene: 10. Germline V CDR1 and CDR2: MDHEN, SYDVKM. The CDR3 has 14 amino acids. The CDR3 spells CASLEGGRRTEAFF. CDR3 DNA: TGTGCCAGCTTAGAAGGGGGCCGGCGCACTGAAGCTTTCTTT. Based on the CDR3 plus reference TRBV28 and TRBJ1-1, the full variable domain is DVKVTQSSRYLVKRTGEKVFLECVQDMDHENMFWYRQDPGLGLRLIYFSYDVKMKEKGDIPEGYSVSREKKERFSLILESASTNQTSMYLCASLEGGRRTEAFFGQGTRLTVV.

V gene TRBV30 combines with J gene TRBJ2-3; perhaps TRBD2 as D (6 bases). CDR3 length equals 13 residues. V was pared by 1 base and J by 11 bases, with 16 bases between. Looked up from germline, CDR1 is GTSNPN and CDR2 is SVGIG (reference sequence). CDR3 DNA: TGTGCCTGGAGTGGGTGGATGGGAGGCGAGCAGTATTTT. Amino acid sequence: CAWSGWMGGEQYF. The entire variable domain, with the rest obtained from reference TRBV30 and TRBJ2-3, is as follows: SQTIHQWPATLVQPVGSPLSLECTVEGTSNPNLYWYRQAAGRGLQLLFYSVGIGQISSEVPQNLSASRPQDRQFILSSKKLLLSDSGFYLCAWSGWMGGEQYFGPGTRLTVL.

This clone was seen a few times. The rearrangement links TRBV18 to TRBJ2-3, with TRBD1 matching 10 bases. The CDR3 runs 17 residues. Germline V gene sequence: CDR1 KGHSH, CDR2 LQKENI. The V segment lost 2 bases and the J segment 1 base; nucleotides outside the gene matches: 6. CDR3 DNA sequence: TGTGCCAGCTCACCATTTACCGGGACAGGGGGCACAGATACGCAGTATTTT. Translation gives CASSPFTGTGGTDTQYF.

The genes are TRBV6-2 or TRBV6-3 and TRBJ2-5; 10 nucleotides match TRBD2. This CDR3 has 15 amino acids. Germline CDR1 reads MNHEY; CDR2 reads SVGEGT. Germline trimming cut 4 bases from V and 5 bases from J; bases unmatched to any gene: 7. CDR3 in DNA: TGTGCCAGCAGTTTGAGCGGGGGGGCCGGGGAGACCCAGTACTTC. Translation gives CASSLSGGAGETQYF.

The chain recombines TRBV5-4 with TRBJ2-3, with 12 bases identical to TRBD2. The CDR3 runs to 16 residues. Germline CDR1 SGHNT, CDR2 YYREEE (reference sequence). After removal of 4 bases from V and 5 bases from J, the junction contained 8 bases not matched to a gene. The CDR3 DNA is TGTGCCAGCAGCCCTGCTAGCGGGGGGGCAGGAGATACGCAGTATTTT. This encodes CASSPASGGAGDTQYF. The whole variable domain, remainder taken from reference TRBV5-4 and TRBJ2-3, is ETGVTQSPTHLIKTRGQQVTLRCSSQSGHNTVSWYQQALGQGPQFIFQYYREEENGRGNFPPRFSGLQFPNYSSELNVNALELDDSALYLCASSPASGGAGDTQYFGPGTRLTVL.

V and J are TRBV18 and TRBJ2-2; D not certain. CDR3 length: 13 amino acids. In germline, CDR1 is KGHSH, CDR2 LQKENI. The V end lost 2 bases, the J end lost 5 bases, and 6 bases lay between the germline ends. As DNA, the CDR3 is TGTGCCAGCTCACCAACAAAAACCGGGGAGCTGTTTTTT. Translation gives CASSPTKTGELFF.

CDR3 DNA sequence: TGTGCCAGCGGCCGACAGGGTGAGGGCTACACCTTC. It is translated as CASGRQGEGYTF. The J gene is TRBJ1-2, the V gene TRBV27, with TRBD1 matching 7 bases. Unmatched junction bases numbered 8, after V lost 8 bases and J lost 8 bases. The germline gives CDR1 MNHEY, CDR2 SMNVEV (reference sequence). This CDR3 has 12 residues.

The V gene is TRBV19, the J gene TRBJ2-2; TRBD1 aligns across 7 bases. Germline values: CDR1 LNHDA, CDR2 SQIVND (reference sequence). This CDR3 spans 15 amino acids. V lost 1 base, J lost 5 bases, and 4 bases stayed unmatched. The CDR3 nucleotides read TGTGCCAGTAGTATAGGACAGGGATCGACCGGGGAGCTGTTTTTT. Protein: CASSIGQGSTGELFF. Variable domain in full (rest from reference TRBV19 and TRBJ2-2): DGGITQSPKYLFRKEGQNVTLSCEQNLNHDAMYWYRQDPGQGLRLIYYSQIVNDFQKGDIAEGYSVSREKKESFPLTVTSAQKNPTAFYLCASSIGQGSTGELFFGEGSRLTVL.

The chain employs TRBV4-1 and TRBJ1-4; 7 bases are a match to TRBD1. V dropped 0 bases and J dropped 6; count of bases not matched to a gene: 7. Germline V gene sequence: CDR1 MGHRA, CDR2 YSYEKL. The length of the CDR3 is 16 residues. CDR3 residues: CASSQDQGGGDEKLFF. In nucleotides, the CDR3 is TGCGCCAGCAGCCAAGATCAGGGGGGCGGCGATGAAAAACTGTTTTTT.